This T cell receptor beta chain originates from a study of cytomegalovirus exposure and HLA in healthy donors. After removal of 2 bases from V and 9 bases from J, the junction contained 2 bases not matched to a gene. The length of the CDR3 is 13 residues. Germline lookup yields CDR1 SGHTA and CDR2 FQGNSA. The PCR contained 60 Vbeta and 13 Jbeta primers. Clones were sequenced by immunoSEQ multiplex PCR, and TCRdb holds only the in-frame ones, with some missing. Here the sample spans 150,000 to 200,000 clones, about 80% being singletons. Input material: PBMCs. This rearrangement joins TRBV7-2 to TRBJ2-3; TRBD2 matches 10 bases. This receptor was obtained from a woman in her forties or fifties in good health and CMV-seropositive. In nucleotides, the CDR3 is TGTGCCAGCAGCTTAACAGCGGGGGGGACGCAGTATTTT. It specifies CASSLTAGGTQYF.